This is a list of T cell receptor beta chains from one sample in a study of CD8 T cells in ankylosing spondylitis. Using its own MiXCR run on the 5' RACE reads, TCRdb lists one record per CDR3 protein. The sample shows 200,000 to 250,000 distinct CDR3 sequences, 30% to 40% of them seen only once. Sample: blood, either unsorted or a sorted T cell fraction (not recorded which). The receptors were gathered from a male donor with ankylosing spondylitis or in good health (not recorded which). CDR3s include the opening cysteine and the closing phenylalanine or tryptophan. Each record gives: clone size, J gene, D gene, V gene, CDR3 protein, CDR3 DNA. D genes are given only for firm matches. A row's size may be missing; if present it is once, few, many or a size class.

- | TRBJ2-1 | TRBD1 | TRBV5-6 | CASSLGGQPHEQFF | TGTGCCAGCAGCTTGGGGGGACAGCCCCATGAGCAGTTCTTC
few | TRBJ2-2 | TRBD2 | TRBV20-1 | CSAPRGVSGGFDGELFF | TGCAGTGCTCCCCGAGGGGTTAGCGGGGGGTTTGACGGGGAGCTGTTTTTT
- | TRBJ1-1 | TRBD1 | TRBV12-3/TRBV12-4 | CASRQGRSGTEAFF | TGTGCCAGCAGACAGGGGAGGAGCGGCACTGAAGCTTTCTTT
few | TRBJ1-1 | - | TRBV20-1 | CSAREDSSNTEAFF | TGCAGTGCTAGAGAGGATAGCAGTAACACTGAAGCTTTCTTT
few | TRBJ2-2 | TRBD2 | TRBV20-1 | CSAREILAGGITGELFF | TGCAGTGCTAGAGAAATACTAGCGGGGGGGATCACCGGGGAGCTGTTTTTT
- | TRBJ2-5 | TRBD1 | TRBV7-9 | CASSLLGTGRETQYF | TGTGCCAGCAGCTTACTCGGGACAGGGCGAGAGACCCAGTACTTC
- | TRBJ1-5 | - | TRBV28 | CASSQETGWGNQPQHF | TGTGCCAGCAGCCAAGAAACAGGGTGGGGCAATCAGCCCCAGCATTTT
- | TRBJ2-1 | TRBD2 | TRBV7-2 | CASSRDLAGGLEQFF | TGTGCCAGCAGCCGCGACCTAGCGGGGGGGCTTGAGCAGTTCTTC
- | TRBJ2-7 | TRBD1 | TRBV10-3 | CAIRAGGLTYEQYF | TGTGCCATCAGGGCAGGGGGCCTCACCTACGAGCAGTACTTC
- | TRBJ2-7 | TRBD1 | TRBV5-1 | CASSLEGARGYEQYF | TGCGCCAGCAGCTTGGAGGGGGCCAGGGGATACGAGCAGTACTTC
few | TRBJ1-3 | TRBD1 | TRBV20-1 | CSARAWDSFTGNTIYF | TGCAGTGCTAGAGCCTGGGACAGCTTCACTGGAAACACCATATATTTT
- | TRBJ1-5 | TRBD1 | TRBV12-3/TRBV12-4 | CASSREQGNQPQHF | TGTGCCAGCAGCCGAGAACAGGGGAATCAGCCCCAGCATTTT
few | TRBJ1-5 | TRBD1 | TRBV12-3/TRBV12-4 | CASSYRGGNQPQHF | TGTGCCAGCAGTTACAGGGGAGGGAATCAGCCCCAGCATTTT
- | TRBJ2-1 | TRBD2 | TRBV9 | CASSGTSGGPGGEQFF | TGTGCCAGCAGCGGGACTAGCGGGGGGCCTGGCGGGGAGCAGTTCTTC
few | TRBJ1-2 | - | TRBV7-9 | CASSFSQGDYGYTF | TGTGCCAGCAGCTTTTCCCAGGGCGACTATGGCTACACCTTC
few | TRBJ1-4 | - | TRBV7-9 | CASSSIRGVSEKLFF | TGTGCCAGCAGCTCTATACGGGGAGTTTCTGAAAAACTGTTTTTT
few | TRBJ2-3 | - | TRBV4-1 | CASSQGGGTDTQYF | TGCGCCAGCAGCCAGGGGGGAGGCACAGATACGCAGTATTTT
few | TRBJ2-2 | TRBD2 | TRBV20-1 | CSARAAAGRYTGELFF | TGCAGTGCTAGAGCAGCAGCGGGGAGGTACACCGGGGAGCTGTTTTTT
- | TRBJ2-5 | TRBD2 | TRBV20-1 | CSASDSSGESQETQYF | TGCAGTGCTTCCGATTCTAGCGGGGAATCCCAAGAGACCCAGTACTTC
few | TRBJ2-1 | TRBD1 | TRBV7-9 | CASSPYRGSYNEQFF | TGTGCCAGCAGCCCCTACAGGGGATCCTACAATGAGCAGTTCTTC
few | TRBJ2-7 | - | TRBV28 | CASSLGRRTYEQYF | TGTGCCAGCAGTTTGGGCAGGAGAACCTACGAGCAGTACTTC
- | TRBJ2-1 | - | TRBV29-1 | CSVEGGAYNEQFF | TGCAGCGTTGAAGGGGGCGCCTACAATGAGCAGTTCTTC
many | TRBJ1-3 | - | TRBV29-1 | CSVRGGSGGNTIYF | TGCAGCGTTCGTGGGGGCTCGGGGGGAAACACCATATATTTT
- | TRBJ2-7 | - | TRBV4-1 | CASSQDWDRGSYEQYF | TGCGCCAGCAGCCAAGATTGGGACCGAGGCTCCTACGAGCAGTACTTC
- | TRBJ1-1 | TRBD1 | TRBV9 | CASSRQGVTGNTEAFF | TGTGCCAGCAGCCGACAGGGGGTTACGGGCAACACTGAAGCTTTCTTT
- | TRBJ1-4 | - | TRBV6-4 | CASTTERKLFF | TGTGCCAGCACCACCGAACGAAAACTGTTTTTT
- | TRBJ2-2 | TRBD2 | TRBV5-4 | CASSSRGGGGELFF | TGTGCCAGCAGCTCGCGGGGGGGCGGCGGGGAGCTGTTTTTT
- | TRBJ2-3 | - | TRBV20-1 | CSARTISDTQYF | TGCAGTGCGCGGACTATTTCAGATACGCAGTATTTT
- | TRBJ2-3 | TRBD1 | TRBV6-1 | CASRLQGADTQYF | TGTGCCAGCAGGCTACAGGGGGCAGATACGCAGTATTTT
- | TRBJ1-1 | - | TRBV6-5 | CASSQGGGAFF | TGTGCCAGCAGTCAAGGGGGGGGTGCTTTCTTT
- | TRBJ1-1 | - | TRBV12-3/TRBV12-4 | CASSPGSFTEAFF | TGTGCCAGCAGCCCCGGGTCGTTCACTGAAGCTTTCTTT
- | TRBJ2-3 | - | TRBV7-6 | CASSFPGDTQYF | TGTGCCAGCAGCTTCCCGGGGGATACGCAGTATTTT
few | TRBJ2-7 | TRBD2 | TRBV10-3 | CAIRGVGKPYEQYF | TGTGCCATCCGGGGGGTAGGAAAACCTTACGAGCAGTACTTC
- | TRBJ2-7 | - | TRBV5-1 | CASSPPPGQSGDEQYF | TGCGCCAGCAGCCCACCCCCGGGACAGAGCGGGGACGAGCAGTACTTC
many | TRBJ2-3 | TRBD2 | TRBV20-1 | CSARDNTASGGLDTQYF | TGCAGTGCTAGAGATAACACGGCTAGCGGGGGATTGGATACGCAGTATTTT
- | TRBJ2-7 | TRBD1 | TRBV27 | CASSLGQGASEQYF | TGTGCCAGCAGTTTAGGGCAGGGGGCTTCCGAGCAGTACTTC
- | TRBJ2-4 | TRBD1 | TRBV5-8 | CASSLGSGQGTKNIQYF | TGTGCCAGCAGCTTGGGCTCGGGACAGGGGACCAAAAACATTCAGTACTTC
- | TRBJ1-5 | - | TRBV7-8 | CASSPTGTNPQRGQPQHF | TGTGCCAGCAGCCCAACCGGGACCAACCCTCAGAGAGGTCAGCCCCAGCATTTT
few | TRBJ2-1 | TRBD1 | TRBV10-3 | CAIRNGDRGVNEQFF | TGTGCCATCAGGAACGGAGACAGGGGGGTCAATGAGCAGTTCTTC
- | TRBJ2-3 | TRBD2 | TRBV20-1 | CSARDSGGAYGTQYF | TGCAGTGCTAGAGATTCCGGGGGGGCATATGGTACGCAGTATTTT
few | TRBJ1-2 | TRBD1 | TRBV7-2 | CASSLGGQGSYGYTF | TGTGCCAGCAGCTTAGGGGGACAGGGTAGCTATGGCTACACCTTC
- | TRBJ1-1 | TRBD1 | TRBV7-9 | CASSLKTGVGNTEAFF | TGTGCCAGCAGCTTAAAGACAGGGGTGGGGAACACTGAAGCTTTCTTT
- | TRBJ2-5 | TRBD2 | TRBV7-6 | CASSLWTSGVTGETQYF | TGTGCCAGCAGCCTCTGGACTAGCGGGGTTACGGGGGAGACCCAGTACTTC
- | TRBJ2-2 | - | TRBV5-1 | CASSWALNTGELFF | TGCGCCAGCAGCTGGGCGCTGAACACCGGGGAGCTGTTTTTT
few | TRBJ2-7 | - | TRBV9 | CASSVGGAPYEQYF | TGTGCCAGCAGCGTAGGGGGGGCCCCCTACGAGCAGTACTTC
- | TRBJ1-4 | - | TRBV20-1 | CSASGGQNEKLFF | TGCAGTGCTAGCGGGGGGCAGAATGAAAAACTGTTTTTT
few | TRBJ1-5 | - | TRBV20-1 | CSARAGRSNQPQHF | TGCAGTGCTAGGGCAGGGAGGAGCAATCAGCCCCAGCATTTT
- | TRBJ2-1 | TRBD1 | TRBV3-1 | CASSWRQGPRNEQFF | TGTGCCAGCAGCTGGCGACAGGGGCCACGGAATGAGCAGTTCTTC
- | TRBJ2-1 | TRBD2 | TRBV27 | CASSAGLEQFF | TGTGCCAGCAGTGCGGGACTAGAGCAGTTCTTC
- | TRBJ2-3 | TRBD2 | TRBV20-1 | CSSLPGLASDTQYF | TGCAGTTCCCTCCCGGGACTAGCGTCCGATACGCAGTATTTT
- | TRBJ2-3 | TRBD1 | TRBV2 | CASSDQGADTQYF | TGTGCCAGCAGTGATCAGGGGGCAGATACGCAGTATTTT
once | TRBJ2-3 | - | TRBV11-2 | CASSHPTGRGTDTQYF | TGTGCCAGCAGTCACCCGACAGGGAGGGGCACAGATACGCAGTATTTT
few | TRBJ2-6 | - | TRBV4-1 | CASSQDRGYSGANVLTF | TGCGCCAGCAGCCAAGATCGAGGGTACTCTGGGGCCAACGTCCTGACTTTC
few | TRBJ1-3 | - | TRBV6-1 | CASSLDHSGNTIYF | TGTGCCAGCAGCCTGGACCACTCTGGAAACACCATATATTTT
- | TRBJ2-7 | - | TRBV4-1 | CASSPGIHEQYF | TGCGCCAGCAGCCCAGGGATCCACGAGCAGTACTTC
few | TRBJ2-5 | - | TRBV29-1 | CSVGQGGKTQYF | TGCAGCGTTGGACAGGGAGGGAAGACCCAGTACTTC
few | TRBJ2-3 | TRBD2 | TRBV7-7 | CASSLSGGTTDTQYF | TGTGCTAGCAGCCTTAGCGGGGGGACCACAGATACGCAGTATTTT